The clone carrying this TCR beta chain was seen only once. V was shortened by 0 bases and J by 5 bases, with 13 bases between the two germline ends. Germline V CDR1 and CDR2: MNHNY, SVGAGI (reference sequence). The CDR3 covers 15 residues. This record belongs to a study of blood T cell repertoires in COVID-19. For the study at large: COVID-19 samples from acute and convalescent phases originated in the United States, Italy and Spain. Sources were T cells, B-cell-depleted T cells, or PBMCs; the material itself was cDNA or gDNA.

In the study's own analysis: The authors estimated nucleated cell counts from reference gene primer amplification. Produced via immunoSEQ multiplex PCR; TCRdb's table is partial and in-frame only. V and J calls and clone size are copied from that table; D and trimming were computed from the DNA. The sample carries 450,000 to 500,000 clones, approximately 83% recorded once. The source of this sequence is a human donor in a cohort sampled during active COVID-19. What was sequenced was peripheral blood. This rearrangement joins TRBV6-6 to TRBJ1-2; D perhaps matches TRBD1 (6 bases). The CDR3 reads CASSYSKEQGYGYTF. The CDR3 nucleotides are TGTGCCAGCAGTTACTCGAAGGAACAGGGATATGGCTACACCTTC.